This T cell receptor beta chain was sequenced for a study of blood T cell repertoires in COVID-19. Study as a whole: COVID-19 samples collected from the United States, Italy and Spain covered acute and convalescent phases.

The assay was immunoSEQ multiplex PCR, and TCRdb's table has in-frame clones only and misses some. The sample lists 90,000 to 150,000 clones, about 85% occurring once. The CDR3 length is 14 residues. The germline gives CDR1 SNHLY, CDR2 FYNNEI. Germline trimming cut 11 bases from V and 4 bases from J; bases unmatched to any gene: 11. This TCR was sampled from a human donor in a cohort sampled during active COVID-19. The chain is built from TRBV2 and TRBJ2-7; 10 bases line up with TRBD1. Source material: peripheral blood. DNA for the CDR3: TGTGCCGGAGGCATCCCGGGACAGGGGTACGAGCAGTACTTC. Translation: CAGGIPGQGYEQYF.